This is a list of T cell receptor beta chains from one sample in a study of T cell responses to AZD1222 COVID-19 vaccine. This table comes from immunoSEQ multiplex PCR, and its TCRdb copy is limited to in-frame clones, with some not included. In all, the sample yields under 150,000 clones. The sequenced sample consisted of peripheral blood. These receptors all stem from an adult in good health. Both conserved end residues are part of each CDR3. The order of the fields is D gene, J gene, V gene, CDR3 DNA, CDR3 protein. A D gene is named only where the DNA matches it firmly.

TRBD1 | TRBJ1-4 | TRBV9 | TGTGCCAGCAGCCAAAGGACAGGGGGAGAAAAACTGTTTTTT | CASSQRTGGEKLFF
. | TRBJ1-2 | TRBV7-9 | TGTGCCAGCAGCGGCTTGGGACCTCATGGCTACACCTTC | CASSGLGPHGYTF
TRBD2 | TRBJ2-3 | TRBV5-1 | TGCGCCAGCAGCTTGGAGGTAGCGGGGGGCACAGATACGCAGTATTTT | CASSLEVAGGTDTQYF
TRBD1 | TRBJ1-1 | TRBV30 | TGTGCCTGGAGTGTACCAGGGACAGGGGGGTTTAAAGCTTTCTTT | CAWSVPGTGGFKAFF
. | TRBJ1-1 | TRBV20-1 | TGCAGTGCTAGTTCCCAGGGTCCTTTTTCGGCTGAAGCTTTCTTT | CSASSQGPFSAEAFF
. | TRBJ2-7 | TRBV6-6 | TGTGCCAGCAGTTACGGGAGGCAGCTGGGCGAGCAGTACTTC | CASSYGRQLGEQYF
TRBD1 | TRBJ1-3 | TRBV2 | TGTGCCGCAGGGACAGTTGAACTCTCTGGAAACACCATATATTTT | CAAGTVELSGNTIYF
. | TRBJ1-1 | TRBV12-3/TRBV12-4 | TGTGCCAGCAGTTTTTCAAGAAACACTGAAGCTTTCTTT | CASSFSRNTEAFF
TRBD2 | TRBJ2-1 | TRBV19 | TGTGCCAGTAGCCCTGGGACTAACTACAATGAGCAGTTCTTC | CASSPGTNYNEQFF
. | TRBJ2-5 | TRBV28 | TGTGCCAGCAGGTTCTCTACAGGAGCGTACCAAGAGACCCAGTACTTC | CASRFSTGAYQETQYF
TRBD1 | TRBJ1-2 | TRBV6-1 | TGTGCCAGCAGTGAACTATTATCGGGGACGACGCAGGGGGACACCTTC | CASSELLSGTTQGDTF
. | TRBJ2-1 | TRBV11-2 | TGTGCCAGCAGCTTAGATCCTAGCGATGAGCAGTTCTTC | CASSLDPSDEQFF
. | TRBJ2-7 | TRBV5-1 | TGCGCCAGCAGCTTGGAATTACAGGGTTCCGAGCAGTACTTC | CASSLELQGSEQYF